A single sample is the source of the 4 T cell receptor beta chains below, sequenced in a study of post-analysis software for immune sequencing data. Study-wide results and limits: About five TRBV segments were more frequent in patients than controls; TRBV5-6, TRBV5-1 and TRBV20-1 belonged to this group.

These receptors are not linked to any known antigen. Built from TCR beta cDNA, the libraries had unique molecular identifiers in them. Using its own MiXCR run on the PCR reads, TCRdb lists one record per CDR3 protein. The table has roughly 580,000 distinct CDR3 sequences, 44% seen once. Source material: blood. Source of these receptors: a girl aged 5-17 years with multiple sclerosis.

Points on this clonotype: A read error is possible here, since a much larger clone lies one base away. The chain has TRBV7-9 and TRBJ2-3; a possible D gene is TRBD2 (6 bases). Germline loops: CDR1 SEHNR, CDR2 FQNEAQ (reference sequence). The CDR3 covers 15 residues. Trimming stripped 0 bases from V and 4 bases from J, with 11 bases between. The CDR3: CASSLANGGSDTQYF. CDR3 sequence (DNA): TGTGCCAGCAGCTTAGCTAACGGGGGATCAGATACGCAGTATTTT.

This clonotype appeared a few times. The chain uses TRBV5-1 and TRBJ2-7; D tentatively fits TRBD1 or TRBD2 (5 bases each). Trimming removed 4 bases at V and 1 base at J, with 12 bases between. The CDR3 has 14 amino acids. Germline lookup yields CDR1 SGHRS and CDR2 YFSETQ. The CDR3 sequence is CASSGDGWSYEQYF. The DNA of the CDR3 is TGCGCCAGCAGCGGGGACGGATGGTCCTACGAGCAGTACTTC.

The CDR3 here is CASSSGRGQRPTTNEKLFF. CDR3 DNA sequence: TGTGCCAGCAGCTCTGGCCGGGGACAGAGGCCTACAACTAATGAAAAACTGTTTTTT. The chain carries TRBV7-2 and TRBJ1-4; 7 bases map to TRBD1. Losses at the gene ends were 4 bases for V and 0 bases for J; bases not matched to a gene: 14. Looked up from germline, CDR1 is SGHTA and CDR2 is FQGNSA. CDR3 length: 19 residues.

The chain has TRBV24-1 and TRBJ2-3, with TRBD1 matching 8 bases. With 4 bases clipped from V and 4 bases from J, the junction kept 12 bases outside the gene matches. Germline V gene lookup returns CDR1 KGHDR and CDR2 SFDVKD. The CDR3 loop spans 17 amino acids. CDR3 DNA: TGTGCCACCAGTGACTCAGTGACAGGGGCCAAAGCAGATACGCAGTATTTT. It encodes CATSDSVTGAKADTQYF.